This T cell receptor (beta chain) was observed in a study of T cells in Graves' hyperthyroidism and ophthalmopathy. Overall study results and limits: The majority of expanded thyroid clonotypes above 0.001 also appeared in blood.

This CDR3 has 10 amino acids. Trimming took 1 base from V and 6 from J, leaving 4 bases between them. CDR1 is DFQATT and CDR2 is SNEGSKA in the germline V gene (reference sequence). No ophthalmopathy progression within 18 months constituted stable Graves' hyperthyroidism. Hyperthyroidism, newly diagnosed and lasting under 2 months, affected patients aged 18 to 65. Thyroid ultrasound, orbital computed tomography, clinical symptoms, and serum thyroxine and TRAb underpinned diagnoses. Ten or more counts support this clonotype. Its specificity is not known. RNA transcripts provided the source from which TCR beta CDR3 regions were amplified. Primed by the HTBI set, a first-round RT-PCR was run on the TCR CDR3. Each CDR3 protein gets one entry after TCRdb re-called the multiplex PCR reads with MiXCR. Among fewer than 900,000 distinct CDR3 sequences, 16% were seen once, and the ten largest hold under 10%.

This TCR was sampled from a young man with Graves' hyperthyroidism. The J gene is TRBJ2-7, the V gene TRBV20-1; the D is unclear. Source material: blood. In DNA form, the CDR3 reads TGCAGTGCTAGAGGGGCCGAGCAGTACTTC. Its protein is CSARGAEQYF.